This TCR beta chain was identified during a study of T cells after posttransplantation cyclophosphamide. This clone was seen once. Antigen specificity is unknown. Other DNA sequences of this sample code for an identical CDR3. Clones were sequenced by immunoSEQ multiplex PCR, and TCRdb holds only the in-frame ones, with some missing. This table holds more than 9,000 clones, 86% found once. Study-wide points: TRB clonality was highly associated with recipient CMV seropositivity and reactivation. Skin or GI-infiltrating T cells shared few TRB sequences with blood. Donor CD8+ memory clones often dominated recipient blood repertoires at later times.

A marrow graft followed busulfan-fludarabine conditioning, with cyclophosphamide on days +3 and +4. The CDR3 runs to 14 residues. Trimming left V 8 bases short and J 5 bases short, with 18 bases between. Germline V gene sequence: CDR1 WNHNN, CDR2 SYGVQD (reference sequence). V and J are TRBV10-1 and TRBJ2-5, with D perhaps matching TRBD2 (5 bases). This clonotype was obtained from a male patient younger than 45 who received an allogeneic stem cell transplant from a related donor, was CMV-positive, and had acute GVHD only. Some T cells may possibly be graft donor cells. Specimen: CD4+ T cells sorted from PBMCs, collected after allogeneic stem cell transplant with posttransplant cyclophosphamide. In DNA form, the CDR3 reads TGCGCCAGCTTGGAGGTGGTTGAGCATGAGACCCAGTACTTC. Amino acid sequence: CASLEVVEHETQYF.